A selection of T cell receptor beta chains follows, all from one sample in a study of CD8+ T cells in alopecia areata. Assay used: immunoSEQ multiplex PCR; TCRdb lists only in-frame clones, some missing. There are some 150,000 clones in the sample; around 62% occur only once, and 30% to 45% lies in the top ten. Material: CD8+ T cells sorted from blood. These receptor sequences come from a human donor in good health. The CDR3 runs from the conserved cysteine through the conserved F or W. Each record gives: clone size, V gene, J gene, D gene, CDR3 DNA, CDR3 protein. A D gene is named only where the DNA matches it firmly. Not all rows give a size; the values are once, few, many and, for expanded clones, a class.

>-|TRBV6-6|TRBJ2-6|-
TGTGCCAGCAGTTACAAGGGCTCTGGGGCCAACGTCCTGACTTTC
CASSYKGSGANVLTF
>-|TRBV29-1|TRBJ2-7|-
TGCAGCGTTGAACGGACGACGGGCGAGCAGTACTTC
CSVERTTGEQYF
>few|TRBV25-1|TRBJ1-1|-
TGTGCCAGCAGTGAATGGCTGAACACTGAAGCTTTCTTT
CASSEWLNTEAFF
>-|TRBV7-9|TRBJ1-1|-
TGTGCCAGCAGCTTTTCAGGACCGATGGATTTCTTT
CASSFSGPMDFF
>-|TRBV29-1|TRBJ1-1|-
TGCAGCGTTAATAACAGGGTGGCTGAAGCTTTCTTT
CSVNNRVAEAFF
>-|TRBV4-1|TRBJ2-7|TRBD1
TGCGCCAGCAGCCCTCGGACAGGACCCTACGAGCAGTACTTC
CASSPRTGPYEQYF
>-|TRBV7-9|TRBJ2-2|-
TGTGCCAGCAGCCCTAACACCGGGGAGCTGTTTTTT
CASSPNTGELFF
>few|TRBV5-6|TRBJ2-1|-
TGTGCCAGCAGCCAAGGAGACTCCTACAATGAGCAGTTCTTC
CASSQGDSYNEQFF
>few|TRBV4-1|TRBJ2-1|-
TGCGCCAGCAGCCAAGACAGGGCCAATGAGCAGTTCTTC
CASSQDRANEQFF
>-|TRBV10-2|TRBJ2-5|-
TGCGCCTCACTGGGGCGGGATAGGGGAGAGACCCAGTACTTC
CASLGRDRGETQYF
>-|TRBV29-1|TRBJ1-2|TRBD1
TGCAGCGTTGAAGATCAAATAGGGGACAGGGGGGACTATGGCTACACCTTC
CSVEDQIGDRGDYGYTF
>-|TRBV28|TRBJ2-6|-
TGTGCCAGCAGTTTTATGGGAATTGGGGCCAACGTCCTGACTTTC
CASSFMGIGANVLTF
>once|TRBV27|TRBJ1-1|-
TGTGCCAGCCGCCCCCTACTGAACACTGAAGCTTTCTTT
CASRPLLNTEAFF
>once|TRBV5-1|TRBJ2-1|TRBD1
TGCGCCAGCAGCTTGGGACAGGGCGACAATGAGCAGTTCTTC
CASSLGQGDNEQFF
>-|TRBV28|TRBJ2-7|TRBD2
TGTGCCAGCAGTCCCGGGACTAGCTACGAGCAGTACTTC
CASSPGTSYEQYF
>-|TRBV7-9|TRBJ1-4|-
TGTGCCAGCAGCGATCAGGGACGGAATAATGAAAAACTGTTTTTT
CASSDQGRNNEKLFF
>-|TRBV2|TRBJ1-1|-
TGTGCCGAGAATTCGGGACCCATGAACACTGAAGCTTTCTTT
CAENSGPMNTEAFF
>-|TRBV29-1|TRBJ2-2|-
TGCAGCGCCGGAACTACCGGGGCCACCGGGGAGCTGTTTTTT
CSAGTTGATGELFF
>-|TRBV9|TRBJ2-1|-
TGTGCCAGCAGTTTCGACAGCTACAATGAGCAGTTCTTC
CASSFDSYNEQFF
>-|TRBV27|TRBJ2-3|-
TGTGCCAGCAGTTTATCTGGCACAGATACGCAGTATTTT
CASSLSGTDTQYF
>-|TRBV25-1|TRBJ2-7|-
TGTGCCAGCGGCCTAACGGGGGTGCACGAGCAGTACTTC
CASGLTGVHEQYF
>few|TRBV30|TRBJ1-5|TRBD1
TGTGCCTGGAGCGGGACAGGGCTAGACAATCAGCCCCAGCATTTT
CAWSGTGLDNQPQHF
>few|TRBV29-1|TRBJ2-5|TRBD1
TGCAGCGTTGAAGATAGGGACAGGGAGTGGACATCCTCACGGAACCCGCCTAGAGAGACCCAGTACTTC
CSVEDRDREWTSSRNPPRETQYF
>once|TRBV9|TRBJ2-2|TRBD2
TGTGCCAGCAGCGGTCTTGAGCGGGAGCTCACCGGGGAGCTGTTTTTT
CASSGLERELTGELFF
>-|TRBV5-1|TRBJ2-2|-
TGCGCCAGCAGCTTGGTAGTCACCGGGGAGCTGTTTTTT
CASSLVVTGELFF
>-|TRBV27|TRBJ1-2|TRBD1
TGTGCCAGCAGTTCCGGGACAGGGGTGGTCTACACCTTC
CASSSGTGVVYTF
>-|TRBV29-1|TRBJ2-2|-
TGCAGCGTTCGTACTCAGGGGACCACCGGGGAGCTGTTTTTT
CSVRTQGTTGELFF
>-|TRBV7-8|TRBJ2-5|-
TGTGCCAGCAGCCCCAGGGAAGAGACCCAGTACTTC
CASSPREETQYF
>once|TRBV7-9|TRBJ1-1|-
TGTGCCAGCAGAAAAGGGAATACTGAAGCTTTCTTT
CASRKGNTEAFF
>-|TRBV5-6|TRBJ2-1|-
TGTGCCAGCCAAACGTGGTCCAATGAGCAGTTCTTC
CASQTWSNEQFF
>few|TRBV27|TRBJ2-5|-
TGTGCCAGCAGTTGGGACGCGGGGGAGACCCAGTACTTC
CASSWDAGETQYF
>-|TRBV29-1|TRBJ2-1|-
TGCAGTGACTCGAGACAGCGCTCCTACAATGAGCAGTTCTTC
CSDSRQRSYNEQFF
>few|TRBV5-6|TRBJ2-3|-
TGTGCCAGCAGCTTGATCGGGTTCACAGATACGCAGTATTTT
CASSLIGFTDTQYF
>-|TRBV7-9|TRBJ1-1|TRBD1
TGTGCCAGCAGCCCGGGACCGGGACAGGGGTTCGTGACTGAAGCTTTCTTT
CASSPGPGQGFVTEAFF
>-|TRBV5-6|TRBJ1-2|TRBD1
TGTGCCAGCAGCCCCTGGACAGGGGGCGCCTTATTTGGCTACACCTTC
CASSPWTGGALFGYTF
>-|TRBV27|TRBJ2-3|-
TGTGCCAGCAGTTTAACAGGCGAAGACTCAGATACGCAGTATTTT
CASSLTGEDSDTQYF
>-|TRBV10-2|TRBJ2-7|TRBD2
TGCGCCAGCACCCCTGGGTCGGGAGGGGCCTACGAGCAGTACTTC
CASTPGSGGAYEQYF
>-|TRBV15|TRBJ1-1|-
TGTGCCACCAGCATGGGGGAATGGACTGAAGCTTTCTTT
CATSMGEWTEAFF
>-|TRBV9|TRBJ2-7|TRBD1
TGTGCCAGCAGCGTAAACGACAGGGTATACGAGCAGTACTTC
CASSVNDRVYEQYF
>-|TRBV9|TRBJ2-3|-
TGTGCCAGCAGCATAGGGATACACCCAGATACGCAGTATTTT
CASSIGIHPDTQYF
>-|TRBV2|TRBJ2-5|TRBD2
TGTGCCAGCAGTGATAAAGCGGGGGACCTCTGGGAGACCCAGTACTTC
CASSDKAGDLWETQYF
>few|TRBV5-6|TRBJ2-5|-
TGTGCCAGCAGCTTGGGAGAGGAGACCCAGTACTTC
CASSLGEETQYF
>-|TRBV11-2|TRBJ1-2|TRBD1
TGTGCCAGCAGCTTAGTTGGTCGGACAGGCCTAAACTCGGGGGGCTACACCTTC
CASSLVGRTGLNSGGYTF
>-|TRBV6-6|TRBJ1-2|-
TGTGCCAGCAGTTACGACAATAACTATGGCTACACCTTC
CASSYDNNYGYTF
>-|TRBV5-1|TRBJ1-1|TRBD1
TGCGCCAGCAGCTCGGGACAGCCGAACACTGAAGCTTTCTTT
CASSSGQPNTEAFF
>-|TRBV29-1|TRBJ2-5|TRBD1
TGCAGCGTCCAGCCCCGGGACAGTCCAAATACGGAGACCCAGTACTTC
CSVQPRDSPNTETQYF
>-|TRBV27|TRBJ1-5|TRBD1
TGTGCCAGCAGTATGACAGGGGGCGGCCATCAGCCCCAGCATTTT
CASSMTGGGHQPQHF
>-|TRBV7-6|TRBJ2-5|TRBD1
TGTGCCAGCAGCTCAAAGCTTGCAGGGGGTTTGGGAGAGACCCAGTACTTC
CASSSKLAGGLGETQYF
>once|TRBV20-1|TRBJ1-1|-
TGCAGTGCTAGTATGGGGGCCGAAGCTTTCTTT
CSASMGAEAFF